This T cell receptor beta chain was captured in a study of cytomegalovirus exposure and HLA in healthy donors. Study-wide points: Reported findings show TCR beta sequences accurately forecast HLA-A and HLA-B alleles in most subjects.

Germline trimming cut 3 bases from V and 6 bases from J; bases unmatched to any gene: 8. Germline CDR1 is SGHTA and CDR2 is FQGNSA. CDR3 length: 15 residues. To note about this clone: Its matching antigen is unknown.

PCR involved 60 Vbeta and 13 Jbeta primers. The assay was immunoSEQ multiplex PCR, and TCRdb's table has in-frame clones only and misses some. The sample comprises roughly 120,000 clones, 60% to 75% of which are singletons, and approximately 3.9% rests with the top ten. This receptor was taken from a woman between 50 and 59 years old in good health and CMV-seropositive. Material for sequencing was PBMCs. The V and J genes are TRBV7-2 and TRBJ2-1; 7 positions agree with TRBD2. CDR3 bases: TGTGCCAGCAGCTTCCCGCCCGGGGGGTTCAATGAGCAGTTCTTC. It specifies CASSFPPGGFNEQFF.